This T cell receptor (beta chain) was profiled in a study of T cells in Graves' hyperthyroidism and ophthalmopathy. The study, taken as a whole, reports: In the blood, most expanded thyroid clonotypes above 0.001 appeared as well.

Template material for amplifying TCR beta CDR3 regions consisted of RNA transcripts. When the TCR CDR3 underwent first-round RT-PCR, the HTBI primer set was used. TCRdb ran MiXCR on the multiplex PCR reads and lists one entry per CDR3 protein. The profile shows fewer than 800,000 distinct CDR3 sequences, over 15% of them singletons. Germline V CDR1 and CDR2: LNHDA, SQIVND (reference sequence). The CDR3 has 13 amino acids. Trimming left V 4 bases short and J 7 bases short, with 13 bases between. Hyperthyroidism of Graves' type that showed no ophthalmopathy progression within 18 months was stable. Uncontrolled infection, other autoimmune disease, pregnancy or lactation excluded patients. 9 to 10 ml fresh peripheral blood yielded the PBMCs. Remarks on this clonotype: Its antigen remains unidentified.

Sequencing was performed on blood. This TCR came from a man aged 18-30 years with Graves' hyperthyroidism. The V call is TRBV19, the J call TRBJ2-5; D might be TRBD1 or TRBD2, each matching 5 bases. CDR3 nucleotide sequence: TGTGCCAGTAGTACCCACCCTGGGGGGACCCAGTACTTC. Translation: CASSTHPGGTQYF.